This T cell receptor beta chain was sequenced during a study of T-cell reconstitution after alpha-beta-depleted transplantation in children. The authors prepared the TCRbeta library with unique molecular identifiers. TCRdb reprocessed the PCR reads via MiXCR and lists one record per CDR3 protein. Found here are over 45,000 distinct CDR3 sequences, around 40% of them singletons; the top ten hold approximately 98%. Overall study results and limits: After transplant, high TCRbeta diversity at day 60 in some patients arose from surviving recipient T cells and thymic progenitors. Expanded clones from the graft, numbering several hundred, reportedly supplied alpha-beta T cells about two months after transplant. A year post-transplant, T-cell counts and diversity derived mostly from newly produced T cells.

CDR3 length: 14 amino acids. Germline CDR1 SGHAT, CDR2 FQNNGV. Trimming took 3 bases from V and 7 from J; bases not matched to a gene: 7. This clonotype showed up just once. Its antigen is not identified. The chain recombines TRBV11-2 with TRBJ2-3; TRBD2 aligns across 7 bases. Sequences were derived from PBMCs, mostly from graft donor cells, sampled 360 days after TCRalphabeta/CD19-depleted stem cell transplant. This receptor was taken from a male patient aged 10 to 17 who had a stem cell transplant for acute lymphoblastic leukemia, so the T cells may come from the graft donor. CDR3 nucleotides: TGTGCCAGCAGCTTCGGCGGGAGTGGGTATACGCAGTATTTT. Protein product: CASSFGGSGYTQYF. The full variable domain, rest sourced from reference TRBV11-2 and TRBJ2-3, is EAGVAQSPRYKIIEKRQSVAFWCNPISGHATLYWYQQILGQGPKLLIQFQNNGVVDDSQLPKDRFSAERLKGVDSTLKIQPAKLEDSAVYLCASSFGGSGYTQYFGPGTRLTVL.